A single sample is the source of the 17 T cell receptor beta chains below, sequenced in a study of T cells after yellow fever vaccination. TCRdb passed the 5' RACE reads through MiXCR, listing each CDR3 protein once. The table shows almost 600,000 distinct CDR3 sequences, with roughly 14% occurring only once. Sequenced material: PBMCs, taken on the day of the yellow fever booster vaccination. The receptors were gathered from a man aged 25-45 years who received the YFV17D yellow fever vaccine.

CDR3: CASSVELGYEQYF. DNA of the CDR3: TGTGCCAGCAGCGTAGAGTTGGGCTACGAGCAGTACTTC. The J gene is TRBJ2-7, the V gene TRBV9; unclear D gene. Trimming removed 0 bases from V and 3 bases from J, with 7 bases in between. Germline CDR1 and CDR2: SGDLS and YYNGEE. CDR3 length: 13 residues.

This clonotype was found a few times. The V gene is TRBV10-3, the J gene TRBJ2-2, with D tentatively TRBD2 (6 bases). Per germline, CDR1 ENHRY and CDR2 SYGVKD. V was trimmed by 4 bases and J by 3 bases, leaving 18 bases between them. The CDR3 has 17 amino acids. Here the CDR3 DNA reads TGTGCCATCAGTGGCTCCTCACTCACGGGAGACACCGGGGAGCTGTTTTTT. Translation gives CAISGSSLTGDTGELFF.

This clonotype was picked up a small number of times. The chain is built from TRBV30 and TRBJ2-3, with TRBD2 matching 9 bases. The V and J ends lost 3 bases and 0 bases, in that order; junction bases with no gene match: 10. Germline V gene lookup returns CDR1 GTSNPN and CDR2 SVGIG (reference sequence). There are 17 residues in the CDR3. CDR3 nucleotide sequence: TGTGCCTGGAGCGGAGCGGGAGGAATGTCTAGCACAGATACGCAGTATTTT. Amino acid sequence: CAWSGAGGMSSTDTQYF. Variable domain in full (rest from reference TRBV30 and TRBJ2-3): SQTIHQWPATLVQPVGSPLSLECTVEGTSNPNLYWYRQAAGRGLQLLFYSVGIGQISSEVPQNLSASRPQDRQFILSSKKLLLSDSGFYLCAWSGAGGMSSTDTQYFGPGTRLTVL.

The gene calls are TRBV4-2 and TRBJ2-7; maybe TRBD1 (6 bases). The CDR3 loop spans 17 amino acids. Germline CDR1 and CDR2: LGHNA and YNFKEQ. V lost 3 bases, J lost 0 bases, and 18 bases lay in between. This chain's CDR3 is CASSQATTSTGSYEQYF. The CDR3 DNA reads as TGTGCCAGCAGCCAGGCAACCACCTCGACAGGCTCCTACGAGCAGTACTTC.

The chain recombines TRBV20-1 with TRBJ1-1, with D uncertain. V was trimmed by 1 base and J by 8 bases, leaving 8 bases between them. CDR3 size: 11 residues. In germline, CDR1 is DFQATT, CDR2 SNEGSKA (reference sequence). The DNA for the CDR3 is TGCAGTGCTAGAGGGGAGTCGGAAGCTTTCTTT. The encoded protein is CSARGESEAFF.

This clonotype showed up just a few times. The CDR3, as DNA: TGTGCCAGCAGCTTAGTGGGGGGGGCCCGAGGGACTGAAGCTTTCTTT. This codes for CASSLVGGARGTEAFF. The chain employs TRBV7-3 and TRBJ1-1; TRBD1 is a possible D gene (6 bases). V shed 2 bases and J shed 5 bases, with 18 bases lying between them. Looked up from germline, CDR1 is SGHTA and CDR2 is FQGTGA. The CDR3 covers 16 residues.

The chain has TRBV7-9 and TRBJ1-2; D call uncertain. Trimming removed 8 bases from V and 6 bases from J, with 13 bases in between. Germline CDR1 SEHNR, CDR2 FQNEAQ (reference sequence). The CDR3 is 12 amino acids. The CDR3 region is CASHLQNHGYTF. The CDR3, as DNA: TGTGCCAGCCATCTACAAAACCATGGCTACACCTTC.

This clonotype was found a few times. V is TRBV7-7 and J is TRBJ2-7; D unclear. Germline lookup yields CDR1 SSHAT and CDR2 FNYEAQ (reference sequence). This CDR3 has 13 residues. V was trimmed by 3 bases and J by 2 bases, leaving 8 bases between them. The CDR3 sequence is CASSLGPPYEQYF. CDR3 bases: TGTGCCAGCAGCTTGGGCCCTCCCTACGAGCAGTACTTC.

This chain links TRBV20-1 with TRBJ2-1; TRBD2 agrees at 7 bases. V lost 3 bases and J lost 9; bases outside the gene matches: 8. The V gene's germline CDR1 is DFQATT and CDR2 SNEGSKA (reference sequence). The CDR3 has 13 amino acids. As DNA, the CDR3 is TGCAGTGCTAGGGGTGGAGGGACTATTGAGCAGTTCTTC. This sequence encodes CSARGGGTIEQFF.

This clonotype was found many times. This rearrangement joins TRBV20-1 to TRBJ2-4, with D perhaps assigned TRBD1 or TRBD2 (5 bases each). With 1 base removed from V and 3 bases from J, the gap between germline ends came to 16 bases. The CDR3 loop spans 16 amino acids. Per germline, CDR1 DFQATT and CDR2 SNEGSKA (reference sequence). Here the CDR3 DNA reads TGCAGTGCTAGAGGGGACGCGAGTTGGGGCAAAAACATTCAGTACTTC. Translation: CSARGDASWGKNIQYF.

The chain carries TRBV6-2 or TRBV6-3 and TRBJ2-7; 14 positions match TRBD2. CDR1 MNHEY and CDR2 SVGEGT come from the germline V gene. CDR3 length: 19 amino acids. V shed 0 bases and J 4 bases; nucleotides not matched to a gene: 11. The CDR3 spells CASSYSEGGLAGGWYEQYF. CDR3 sequence (DNA): TGTGCCAGCAGTTACTCCGAGGGCGGACTAGCGGGAGGTTGGTACGAGCAGTACTTC.

This sequence joins TRBV12-3 or TRBV12-4 and TRBJ2-7; 10 bases match TRBD2. This CDR3 is built from 15 residues. The ends lost 6 bases at V and 7 bases at J; junction bases unmatched: 12. The CDR3 DNA follows: TGTGCCAGCAGACAATCCGGGACTAGCGCCTTTGAGCAGTACTTC. As protein: CASRQSGTSAFEQYF.

The CDR3 protein is CASAGEGELETQYF. CDR3 nucleotide sequence: TGTGCCAGCGCGGGGGAGGGTGAGCTGGAGACCCAGTACTTC. This chain links TRBV7-9 with TRBJ2-5; 7 bases fit TRBD2. Germline V lookup: CDR1 SEHNR, CDR2 FQNEAQ (reference sequence). The CDR3 is made up of 14 amino acids. The V gene end was trimmed by 8 bases and the J gene end by 5 bases; junction bases not matched to a gene: 11.

The chain uses TRBV20-1 and TRBJ2-1; 7 bases agree with TRBD2. Germline loops: CDR1 DFQATT, CDR2 SNEGSKA (reference sequence). V trimming: 6 bases; J trimming: 0 bases; junction bases outside the gene matches: 8. The CDR3 has 15 amino acids. The CDR3 region has the DNA TGCAGTGCGCCTTCGCAGCGGGACTCCTACAATGAGCAGTTCTTC. Its protein is CSAPSQRDSYNEQFF.

This chain uses TRBV25-1 with TRBJ1-4, with 9 bases fitting TRBD1. V was clipped by 2 bases and J by 11 bases; unmatched bases: 12. This CDR3 has 16 residues. Germline-derived CDR1 and CDR2 are MGHDK and SYGVNS. CDR3 protein: CASSERTGALRGKLFF. The CDR3 bases are TGTGCCAGCAGTGAAAGGACAGGGGCCTTAAGAGGGAAACTGTTTTTT.

This clonotype came up a few times. V gene TRBV23-1 combines with J gene TRBJ2-4, with D possibly matching TRBD2 (6 bases). TRBV23-1 is marked as an open reading frame, function uncertain. The V and J ends lost 4 bases and 0 bases respectively, with 25 bases between them. The CDR3 totals 20 residues. The CDR3 is CASSLLSGTVHTLAKNIQYF. The CDR3 DNA is TGCGCCAGCAGTCTCCTGAGTGGGACTGTACATACTCTAGCCAAAAACATTCAGTACTTC.

This clonotype turned up a few times. This chain links TRBV4-3 with TRBJ2-2; 10 nucleotides agree with TRBD1. V lost 3 bases and J lost 6; bases outside the gene matches: 7. This CDR3 has 16 amino acids. Germline loops: CDR1 LGHNA, CDR2 YSLEER. CDR3 sequence (DNA): TGCGCCAGCAGCCAGGGGTTTGGGACAGGGGCCGGGGAGCTGTTTTTT. This sequence encodes CASSQGFGTGAGELFF.